These 23 T cell receptor beta chains originate from one sample sequenced in a study of a mutant IDH1 vaccine in newly diagnosed glioma. The antigens for these receptors are not known. Time point given: week 5, during vaccination. Vaccination used 300 ug of mutant IDH1 20-mer peptide per dose, with topical imiquimod. The assay was immunoSEQ multiplex PCR, and TCRdb's table has in-frame clones only and misses some. The repertoire holds tens of thousands of clones, more than 80% seen once, with roughly 5.1% in the top ten. The material sequenced was PBMCs, taken from a glioma patient whose treatment included an IDH1 peptide vaccine. Receptor source: a woman between 40 and 55 years old with glioma.

The chain has TRBV6-1 and TRBJ1-3; D is possibly TRBD1 (5 bases). The CDR3 consists of 16 residues. The germline V and J ends were trimmed by 2 bases and 2 bases, with 13 bases remaining between them. The germline V gene encodes CDR1 MNHNS and CDR2 SASEGT. Here the CDR3 DNA reads TGTGCCAGCAGTGAACGAGTCAGGGAGGCTGGAAACACCATATATTTT. Translating it yields CASSERVREAGNTIYF.

The CDR3: CASSFDATNEKLFF. The CDR3 bases are TGCGCCAGCAGCTTTGACGCAACTAATGAAAAACTGTTTTTT. The chain couples TRBV5-1 to TRBJ1-4, with D unresolved. Between the trimmed V and J ends, which lost 2 bases and 0 bases, there was a span of 5 bases. The CDR3 is made up of 14 amino acids. Germline CDR1 is SGHRS and CDR2 is YFSETQ.

The V call is TRBV5-4, the J call TRBJ2-2; 7 positions agree with TRBD1. The ends lost 5 bases at V and 2 bases at J; junction bases unmatched: 15. The CDR3 has 18 amino acids. From germline, CDR1 is SGHNT and CDR2 YYREEE (reference sequence). The CDR3 here is CASSSGQPQISNTGELFF. As DNA, the CDR3 is TGTGCCAGCAGTTCGGGACAGCCCCAGATTTCCAACACCGGGGAGCTGTTTTTT.

V gene TRBV5-1 combines with J gene TRBJ2-1, with D possibly being TRBD2 (5 bases). Per germline, CDR1 SGHRS and CDR2 YFSETQ. This CDR3 is built from 15 residues. V was trimmed by 0 bases and J by 5 bases, leaving 12 bases between them. This chain's CDR3 is CASSLVANLNNEQFF. As DNA, the CDR3 is TGCGCCAGCAGCTTGGTAGCGAACCTTAACAATGAGCAGTTCTTC.

The V call is TRBV4-3, the J call TRBJ1-2, with a tentative D call TRBD1 (6 bases). V dropped 3 bases and J dropped 7 bases, with 12 bases sitting between them. Germline CDR1 reads LGHNA; CDR2 reads YSLEER. This CDR3 contains 13 residues. The CDR3 bases are TGCGCCAGCAGCCACCCGGGGGCCGGTGGCTACACCTTC. The encoded protein is CASSHPGAGGYTF.

This chain connects TRBV6-5 to TRBJ1-4, with D unresolved. The CDR3 contains 14 residues. V gave up 7 bases and J gave up 0 bases, with 9 bases separating them. Germline CDR1 and CDR2: MNHEY and SVGAGI. The CDR3 DNA reads as TGTGCCAGCACCACCATTGCAACTAATGAAAAACTGTTTTTT. Translated, it gives CASTTIATNEKLFF.

The CDR3 sequence: CASSPADQVETQYF. DNA for the CDR3: TGTGCCAGTAGCCCCGCTGATCAGGTGGAGACCCAGTACTTC. The chain is built from TRBV19 and TRBJ2-5; no definite D call. Germline-derived CDR1 and CDR2 are LNHDA and SQIVND (reference sequence). The CDR3 has 14 amino acids. Trimming shortened V by 6 bases and J by 5 bases, and 16 bases separated the two germline ends.

The J gene is TRBJ1-2, the V gene TRBV5-1, with D tentatively TRBD1 (6 bases). Germline CDR1 is SGHRS and CDR2 is YFSETQ. Between the trimmed V and J ends, which lost 1 base and 3 bases, there was a span of 7 bases. CDR3 length: 13 residues. The CDR3 coding sequence is TGCGCCAGCAGCTTGTCAGGGGACTATGGCTACACCTTC. Protein product: CASSLSGDYGYTF.

The chain couples TRBV9 to TRBJ2-7, with D maybe TRBD1 (6 bases). Germline lookup yields CDR1 SGDLS and CDR2 YYNGEE. The germline V and J ends were trimmed by 3 bases and 5 bases, with 15 bases remaining between them. The CDR3 extends over 14 amino acids. The CDR3 protein is CASSASQGFDEQYF. Written as DNA, the CDR3 is TGTGCCAGCAGCGCATCACAGGGTTTCGACGAGCAGTACTTC.

The gene calls are TRBV14 and TRBJ1-5; the D is unclear. Germline V gene lookup returns CDR1 SGHDN and CDR2 FVKESK. V dropped 8 bases and J dropped 9 bases, with 11 bases sitting between them. This CDR3 is 11 amino acids long. The CDR3 DNA is TGTGCCAGCCCCCAGTTATGGCCCCAGCATTTT. Protein: CASPQLWPQHF.

V gene TRBV28 combines with J gene TRBJ1-2, with TRBD1 as a possible D gene (5 bases). Germline loops: CDR1 MDHEN, CDR2 SYDVKM. Trimming pared 6 bases from V and 8 bases from J, leaving 7 bases between. This CDR3 is built from 10 residues. CDR3 bases: TGTGCCAGCAGCGGGGGAGGCTACACCTTC. Its protein product is CASSGGGYTF.

This clone was detected once. V gene TRBV18 combines with J gene TRBJ1-2; D call uncertain. The CDR3 is 14 amino acids. The germline V and J ends were trimmed by 3 bases and 2 bases, with 10 bases remaining between them. Germline CDR1 reads KGHSH; CDR2 reads LQKENI. The CDR3 region is CASSPSLINYGYTF. In nucleotides, the CDR3 is TGTGCCAGCTCACCGAGTCTGATCAACTATGGCTACACCTTC.

The chain links TRBV4-3 to TRBJ2-2; 10 bases are shared with TRBD1. The CDR3 sequence is 15 residues long. The J segment lost 8 bases and the V segment lost 8 bases, leaving 11 bases of the junction unmatched. Germline CDR1 and CDR2: LGHNA and YSLEER. The CDR3 nucleotides are TGCGCCAGCCGAACCCTGGGGACAGGGGAAGGGGAGCTGTTTTTT. This codes for CASRTLGTGEGELFF.

The sample holds a few counts of this clone. The chain couples TRBV9 to TRBJ1-1; D gene unclear. V was shortened by 2 bases and J by 4 bases, with 12 bases between the two germline ends. There are 14 residues in the CDR3. The V gene's germline CDR1 is SGDLS and CDR2 YYNGEE. As DNA, the CDR3 is TGTGCCAGCAGCGTTGATCGTGTGGCCACTGAAGCTTTCTTT. This codes for CASSVDRVATEAFF. The full variable domain, in which reference TRBV9 and TRBJ1-1 provide the parts outside the CDR3, is DSGVTQTPKHLITATGQRVTLRCSPRSGDLSVYWYQQSLDQGLQFLIQYYNGEERAKGNILERFSAQQFPDLHSELNLSSLELGDSALYFCASSVDRVATEAFFGQGTRLTVV.

This chain links TRBV7-3 with TRBJ2-3; unclear D gene. Trimming removed 1 base at V and 4 bases at J, with 9 bases between. Germline CDR1 SGHTA, CDR2 FQGTGA. The CDR3 covers 14 residues. As DNA, the CDR3 is TGTGCCAGCAGCTTAAACCCGAGTTCAGATACGCAGTATTTT. It is translated as CASSLNPSSDTQYF.

The chain has TRBV4-2 and TRBJ2-5; 11 nucleotides match TRBD2. Trimming at V came to 1 base and at J to 1 base, leaving 11 bases not matched to a gene. Germline CDR1 and CDR2: LGHNA and YNFKEQ. The CDR3 covers 19 residues. DNA for the CDR3: TGTGCCAGCAGCCAAGCTAGCCTAGCGGGGGGCCTACCCCAAGAGACCCAGTACTTC. Protein: CASSQASLAGGLPQETQYF.

This clone showed up just once. The gene calls are TRBV20-1 and TRBJ2-3; D unclear. This CDR3 is built from 11 residues. Germline V gives CDR1 DFQATT, CDR2 SNEGSKA (reference sequence). V gave up 0 bases and J gave up 11 bases, with 9 bases separating them. CDR3 in DNA: TGCAGTGCTAGAGATGTCCAAGTGCAGTATTTT. This codes for CSARDVQVQYF.

The rearrangement uses TRBV2 and TRBJ1-2; TRBD1 matches at 7 bases. CDR1 and CDR2 from the germline V gene are SNHLY and FYNNEI. This CDR3 is built from 15 residues. The ends lost 6 bases at V and 4 bases at J; junction bases unmatched: 11. The CDR3 spells CASRRETGQPYGYTF. CDR3 in DNA: TGTGCCAGCAGACGAGAGACAGGGCAACCCTATGGCTACACCTTC.

By share, this clone ranks as medium-sized. The V gene is TRBV19, the J gene TRBJ1-5, with no clear D. CDR1 LNHDA and CDR2 SQIVND come from the germline V gene (reference sequence). The germline V and J ends were trimmed by 3 bases and 1 base, with 13 bases remaining between them. The CDR3 is made up of 16 amino acids. This CDR3 is CASSISGSGSNQPQHF. CDR3 nucleotide sequence: TGTGCCAGTAGTATTTCGGGGTCGGGAAGCAATCAGCCCCAGCATTTT. The full variable domain, in which reference TRBV19 and TRBJ1-5 provide the parts outside the CDR3, is DGGITQSPKYLFRKEGQNVTLSCEQNLNHDAMYWYRQDPGQGLRLIYYSQIVNDFQKGDIAEGYSVSREKKESFPLTVTSAQKNPTAFYLCASSISGSGSNQPQHFGDGTRLSIL.

This chain joins TRBV6-1 and TRBJ2-5, with 8 bases aligning to TRBD1. Germline V lookup: CDR1 MNHNS, CDR2 SASEGT. V lost 6 bases and J lost 4; bases outside the gene matches: 10. The CDR3 sequence is 15 residues long. The DNA of the CDR3 is TGTGCCAGCAGCCGTTCCGGACAGGGTCGAGAGACCCAGTACTTC. This gives the protein CASSRSGQGRETQYF.

This sequence joins TRBV5-1 and TRBJ2-7; 12 nucleotides match TRBD2. The V segment lost 4 bases and the J segment 2 bases; nucleotides outside the gene matches: 7. The CDR3 spans 16 residues. The germline CDR1 and CDR2 sequences are SGHRS and YFSETQ. As DNA, the CDR3 is TGCGCCAGCAGCCCGCTAGCGGGGGGGCCTCCCTACGAGCAGTACTTC. This sequence encodes CASSPLAGGPPYEQYF.

The rearrangement uses TRBV6-5 and TRBJ1-2, with D possibly matching TRBD1 (5 bases). V gave up 0 bases and J gave up 7 bases, with 12 bases separating them. The CDR3 runs to 14 residues. Germline CDR1 MNHEY, CDR2 SVGAGI. The CDR3 nucleotides read TGTGCCAGCAGTTACTCCGGGACCCGGGGTGGCTACACCTTC. Translating it yields CASSYSGTRGGYTF.

The chain joins TRBV6-5 to TRBJ1-5, with D tentatively TRBD1 (6 bases). Trimming pared 7 bases from V and 1 base from J, leaving 8 bases between. Per germline, CDR1 MNHEY and CDR2 SVGAGI. The CDR3 has 13 amino acids. The CDR3 protein is CASTQGSNQPQHF. DNA for the CDR3: TGTGCCAGCACACAGGGCAGCAATCAGCCCCAGCATTTT.